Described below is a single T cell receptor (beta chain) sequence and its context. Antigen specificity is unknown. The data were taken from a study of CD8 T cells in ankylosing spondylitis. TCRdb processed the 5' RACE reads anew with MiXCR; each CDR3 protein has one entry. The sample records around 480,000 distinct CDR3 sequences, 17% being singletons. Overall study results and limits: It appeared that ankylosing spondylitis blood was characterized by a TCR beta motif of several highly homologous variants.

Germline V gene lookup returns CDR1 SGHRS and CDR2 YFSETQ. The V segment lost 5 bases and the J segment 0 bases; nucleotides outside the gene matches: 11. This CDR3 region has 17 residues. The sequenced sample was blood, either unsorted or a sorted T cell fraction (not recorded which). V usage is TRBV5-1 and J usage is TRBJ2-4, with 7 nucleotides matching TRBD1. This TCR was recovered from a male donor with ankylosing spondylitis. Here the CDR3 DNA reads TGCGCCAGCAGTCGGACAGGACCCGAATTAGCCAAAAACATTCAGTACTTC. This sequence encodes CASSRTGPELAKNIQYF.